The 18 T cell receptor beta chains below come from one sample, sequenced in a study of blood T cell repertoires in COVID-19. Sequenced by immunoSEQ multiplex PCR; TCRdb stores in-frame clones only, minus some. The table has 150,000 to 200,000 clones, approximately 86% seen once. Specimen: peripheral blood. The origin of the receptors is a man in his 60s with acute or convalescent COVID-19.

The V call is TRBV28, the J call TRBJ2-7; perhaps TRBD2 as D (5 bases). V was trimmed by 4 bases and J by 4 bases, leaving 23 bases between them. Germline CDR1 reads MDHEN; CDR2 reads SYDVKM. This CDR3 is 17 amino acids long. As DNA, the CDR3 is TGTGCCAGCAGTTCCTATTACCCCCCCGGGGTCCGGTACGAGCAGTACTTC. Translated: CASSSYYPPGVRYEQYF.

The V call is TRBV19, the J call TRBJ1-1; 9 bases fit TRBD1. The junction had 9 bases not matched to a gene; V was cut back by 6 bases and J by 1 base. Germline loops: CDR1 LNHDA, CDR2 SQIVND (reference sequence). The length of the CDR3 is 16 residues. CDR3 region: CASRRGQGRSNTEAFF. CDR3 nucleotides: TGTGCCAGTAGGAGGGGACAGGGAAGATCGAACACTGAAGCTTTCTTT.

The table lists this clone with a few counts. The gene calls are TRBV18 and TRBJ2-1; possibly TRBD2 for D (6 bases). The V gene's germline CDR1 is KGHSH and CDR2 LQKENI. Trimming pared 0 bases from V and 10 bases from J, leaving 22 bases between. The CDR3 spans 17 residues. Written as DNA, the CDR3 is TGTGCCAGCTCACCACCGAACCCGTGGGGTAGCGGACCCGAGCAGTTCTTC. It yields the protein CASSPPNPWGSGPEQFF.

The chain uses TRBV6-2 or TRBV6-3 and TRBJ2-1, with 14 bases that match TRBD2. V lost 6 bases to trimming and J lost 9 bases; unmatched junction nucleotides: 10. This CDR3 is built from 16 residues. Germline loops: CDR1 MNHEY, CDR2 SVGEGT. CDR3 in amino acids: CASSSLGTSGSREQFF. In nucleotides, the CDR3 is TGTGCCAGCAGCTCCCTGGGGACTAGCGGGAGTCGTGAGCAGTTCTTC.

This clone is labeled medium-sized. The V and J genes are TRBV7-9 and TRBJ1-3; D is uncertain. The CDR3 has 15 residues. The ends were cut back, 5 bases at V and 2 bases at J, with 13 bases in the middle. In germline, CDR1 is SEHNR, CDR2 FQNEAQ (reference sequence). CDR3 region: CASSPTFGAGNTIYF. DNA for the CDR3: TGTGCCAGCAGCCCCACTTTTGGAGCTGGAAACACCATATATTTT.

This clone was seen a few times. This chain connects TRBV29-1 to TRBJ2-3; 11 nucleotides agree with TRBD2. Germline trimming cut 7 bases from V and 6 bases from J; bases unmatched to any gene: 12. Germline V CDR1 and CDR2: SQVTM, ANQGSEA. CDR3 size: 15 residues. The CDR3 is CSAGTSGSGGDTQYF. CDR3 nucleotide sequence: TGCAGCGCCGGGACTAGCGGTTCGGGAGGGGATACGCAGTATTTT.

Concerning this clone: Other nucleotide sequences in the sample specify the same CDR3. The rearrangement joins TRBV28 to TRBJ1-6, with unresolved D. Germline CDR1 is MDHEN and CDR2 is SYDVKM. Trimming removed 5 bases at V and 7 bases at J, with 3 bases between. The CDR3 is 11 residues long. In nucleotides, the CDR3 is TGTGCCAGCAGTCTAAATTCACCCCTCCACTTT. Translated, it gives CASSLNSPLHF.

The rearrangement uses TRBV6-5 and TRBJ2-3; 9 bases align to TRBD2. The germline gives CDR1 MNHEY, CDR2 SVGAGI. This CDR3 region has 11 residues. CDR3 bases: TGTGCTAGCGGGAGTGAGGATACGCAGTATTTT. It encodes CASGSEDTQYF.

The chain joins TRBV10-2 to TRBJ2-1; weak D call: TRBD2 (7 bases). Trimming removed 3 bases at V and 10 bases at J, with 16 bases between. Germline-derived CDR1 and CDR2 are WSHSY and SAAADI. The CDR3 has 14 amino acids. CDR3 region: CASSDGGGAGEQFF. As DNA, the CDR3 is TGCGCCAGCAGTGACGGAGGGGGGGCGGGAGAGCAGTTCTTC.

The V call is TRBV28, the J call TRBJ1-2; 8 nucleotides align to TRBD1. The V gene's germline CDR1 is MDHEN and CDR2 SYDVKM. This CDR3 comprises 15 residues. The ends lost 4 bases at V and 0 bases at J; junction bases unmatched: 4. The CDR3 here is CASSSRGRANYGYTF. As DNA, the CDR3 is TGTGCCAGCAGTTCCAGGGGGCGCGCTAACTATGGCTACACCTTC.

The chain links TRBV4-2 to TRBJ2-2, with 9 bases matching TRBD1. The germline CDR1 and CDR2 sequences are LGHNA and YNFKEQ. J was trimmed by 7 bases and V by 4 bases; bases with no gene match: 10. The CDR3 extends over 16 amino acids. CDR3 sequence reads: CASSPRERTGDGELFF. The CDR3, as DNA: TGTGCCAGCAGCCCACGAGAGAGGACAGGGGACGGGGAGCTGTTTTTT.

The chain uses TRBV6-5 and TRBJ1-2; TRBD1 aligns across 7 bases. The CDR3 runs to 13 residues. CDR1 is MNHEY and CDR2 is SVGAGI in the germline V gene. V shed 7 bases, J shed 2 bases, and the junction held 4 bases outside the gene matches. The CDR3 DNA sequence: TGTGCCAGCAACCTACAGGGGAACTATGGCTACACCTTC. It yields the protein CASNLQGNYGYTF.

The genes are TRBV29-1 and TRBJ2-2; a possible D gene is TRBD1 (5 bases). The CDR3 covers 12 residues. The germline gives CDR1 SQVTM, CDR2 ANQGSEA. Trimming shortened V by 8 bases and J by 2 bases, and 9 bases separated the two germline ends. The CDR3 coding sequence is TGCAGCCTCCAGGGAAACACCGGGGAGCTGTTTTTT. It specifies CSLQGNTGELFF.

The rearrangement links TRBV2 to TRBJ2-1; 11 bases are a match to TRBD1. Germline V lookup: CDR1 SNHLY, CDR2 FYNNEI. V trimming: 5 bases; J trimming: 9 bases; junction bases outside the gene matches: 12. The CDR3 totals 16 residues. CDR3 region: CASSQFGQGAAIEQFF. The CDR3, as DNA: TGTGCCAGCAGTCAATTCGGACAGGGGGCGGCAATTGAGCAGTTCTTC.

This chain links TRBV6-6 with TRBJ1-2, with D hard to call. Germline CDR1 is MNHNY and CDR2 is SVGAGI (reference sequence). Deletions cut 5 bases from V and 4 bases from J, with 11 bases between. The CDR3 consists of 13 residues. CDR3 protein: CASSDWRAYGYTF. The CDR3 region has the DNA TGTGCCAGCAGTGACTGGCGGGCCTATGGCTACACCTTC.

This clone occurred once. This sequence joins TRBV18 and TRBJ1-4; a possible D gene is TRBD1 (5 bases). Germline lookup yields CDR1 KGHSH and CDR2 LQKENI. V lost 2 bases, J lost 4 bases, and 8 bases lay in between. The CDR3 length is 14 residues. The CDR3 spells CASSPGALNEKLFF. CDR3 DNA sequence: TGTGCCAGCTCACCAGGGGCCCTTAATGAAAAACTGTTTTTT. Drawing the rest from reference TRBV18 and TRBJ1-4, the complete variable domain is NAGVMQNPRHLVRRRGQEARLRCSPMKGHSHVYWYRQLPEEGLKFMVYLQKENIIDESGMPKERFSAEFPKEGPSILRIQQVVRGDSAAYFCASSPGALNEKLFFGSGTQLSVL.

The rearrangement links TRBV19 to TRBJ2-1, with TRBD2 matching 7 bases. Germline CDR1 is LNHDA and CDR2 is SQIVND (reference sequence). V was pared by 7 bases and J by 6 bases, with 12 bases of the junction left unmatched. This CDR3 contains 15 residues. CDR3 amino acids: CASTSGGSRLNEQFF. DNA of the CDR3: TGTGCCAGTACCTCAGGCGGGAGCCGTCTCAATGAGCAGTTCTTC.

This clone was observed a single time. The chain links TRBV7-3 to TRBJ2-1; a possible D gene is TRBD2 (6 bases). CDR3 size: 14 residues. V lost 3 bases and J 0 bases, leaving 6 bases between the germline ends. Germline V gene sequence: CDR1 SGHTA, CDR2 FQGTGA. The CDR3 spells CASSLEGSYNEQFF. In DNA, the CDR3 is TGTGCCAGCAGCTTGGAGGGCTCCTACAATGAGCAGTTCTTC.